The 11 T cell receptor beta chains listed next were all sequenced from one sample in a study of blood T cell repertoires in COVID-19. Method: immunoSEQ multiplex PCR; TCRdb's copy keeps in-frame clones and lacks some. The data contain about 190,000 clones, about 80% of them singletons. The sequenced sample consisted of peripheral blood. The receptors were sampled from a man in his sixties with acute or convalescent COVID-19.

The chain is built from TRBV1 and TRBJ1-5; the DNA was not used to check the table's D call, TRBD1. TRBV1 is shown as a pseudogene. CDR3 size: 21 residues. CDR3 sequence reads: CTSSPRPGTRGWGASNQPQHF. CDR3 DNA sequence: TGCACCAGCAGCCCCCGTCCCGGGACACGAGGGTGGGGCGCAAGCAATCAGCCCCAGCATTTT.

The rearrangement uses TRBV19 and TRBJ2-3; 7 nucleotides line up with TRBD2. CDR3 length: 15 residues. Germline V CDR1 and CDR2: LNHDA, SQIVND (reference sequence). V lost 3 bases and J lost 6; bases outside the gene matches: 9. The CDR3 sequence: CASSIMQGGSDTQYF. For the CDR3, the DNA is TGTGCCAGTAGTATTATGCAGGGCGGGAGTGATACGCAGTATTTT.

There are a few counts of this clone. This sequence joins TRBV6-1 and TRBJ1-2, with 7 bases that match TRBD1. The ends lost 0 bases at V and 2 bases at J; junction bases unmatched: 3. The CDR3 loop spans 15 amino acids. From germline, CDR1 is MNHNS and CDR2 SASEGT. The CDR3 protein is CASSEAVRGNYGYTF. The DNA for the CDR3 is TGTGCCAGCAGTGAAGCGGTCAGGGGGAACTATGGCTACACCTTC.

The chain recombines TRBV5-1 with TRBJ1-1; maybe TRBD1 (5 bases). The CDR3 covers 14 residues. CDR1 SGHRS and CDR2 YFSETQ come from the germline V gene. V lost 6 bases, J lost 6 bases, and 18 bases lay in between. In nucleotides, the CDR3 is TGCGCCAGCACCGTGGACAATTACGGCGCTGAAGCTTTCTTT. It translates to CASTVDNYGAEAFF.

The rearrangement joins TRBV19 to TRBJ2-7, with a tentative D call TRBD1 (6 bases). The V end was cut by 6 bases, the J end by 3 bases, with 15 bases between. Germline CDR1 LNHDA, CDR2 SQIVND (reference sequence). CDR3 length: 14 residues. As DNA, the CDR3 is TGTGCCAGTAGCCCCACAGGGTCCAACTACGAGCAGTACTTC. Amino acid sequence: CASSPTGSNYEQYF.

The chain couples TRBV7-8 to TRBJ1-6; TRBD1 is a possible D gene (5 bases). This CDR3 comprises 15 residues. Germline V gives CDR1 SGHVS, CDR2 FQNEAQ. Trimming removed 0 bases from V and 6 bases from J, with 9 bases in between. The CDR3 region has the DNA TGTGCCAGCAGCTTAGCTGTGACAGCTAATTCACCCCTCCACTTT. Translating gives CASSLAVTANSPLHF.

The V gene is TRBV9, the J gene TRBJ2-1; 11 nucleotides match TRBD2. Germline V CDR1 and CDR2: SGDLS, YYNGEE. Trimming cost V 3 bases and J 9 bases; bases outside gene matches: 2. The CDR3 covers 13 residues. DNA for the CDR3: TGTGCCAGCAGCGCTAGCGGGGGGCCTGAGCAGTTCTTC. Translation: CASSASGGPEQFF.

This chain links TRBV12-3 or TRBV12-4 with TRBJ1-6; D unclear. The CDR3 runs 13 residues. Trimming shortened V by 4 bases and J by 6 bases, and 7 bases separated the two germline ends. CDR3 protein: CASSSGGNSPLHF. In nucleotides, the CDR3 is TGTGCCAGCAGTTCAGGAGGTAATTCACCCCTCCACTTT.

The CDR3 protein is CATRTSGDTGELFF. As DNA, the CDR3 is TGTGCCACCCGGACTAGCGGGGACACCGGGGAGCTGTTTTTT. The genes are TRBV19 and TRBJ2-2, with 12 bases matching TRBD2. This CDR3 comprises 14 residues. Germline CDR1 is LNHDA and CDR2 is SQIVND (reference sequence). Germline trimming cut 10 bases from V and 3 bases from J; bases unmatched to any gene: 3. The whole variable domain, filled in from reference TRBV19 and TRBJ2-2, reads DGGITQSPKYLFRKEGQNVTLSCEQNLNHDAMYWYRQDPGQGLRLIYYSQIVNDFQKGDIAEGYSVSREKKESFPLTVTSAQKNPTAFYLCATRTSGDTGELFFGEGSRLTVL.

The chain uses TRBV4-3 and TRBJ2-5; 8 nucleotides align to TRBD1. This CDR3 contains 18 residues. Trimming took 2 bases from V and 7 from J; bases not matched to a gene: 18. Germline CDR1 and CDR2: LGHNA and YSLEER. The DNA of the CDR3 is TGCGCCAGCAGCCAACGCCACCTTCCGGACAGGGACGGCGGGACCCAGTACTTC. This gives the protein CASSQRHLPDRDGGTQYF.

The chain combines TRBV5-5 with TRBJ2-5; a weak D match, TRBD1 (6 bases). V was trimmed by 4 bases and J by 5 bases, leaving 18 bases between them. This CDR3 has 15 amino acids. Germline loops: CDR1 SGHKS, CDR2 YYEKEE (reference sequence). The CDR3: CASSDVPTGTETQYF. The DNA of the CDR3 is TGTGCCAGCAGCGACGTTCCGACAGGCACGGAGACCCAGTACTTC.